A single sample gave rise to the 21 T cell receptor beta chains below, sequenced in a study of cytomegalovirus exposure and HLA in healthy donors. Vbeta (60) and Jbeta (13) primers were used in the PCR. Measured with immunoSEQ multiplex PCR; TCRdb has only the in-frame clones, and not every one. Here the sample spans about 160,000 clones, approximately 88% being singletons. The specimen sequenced was PBMCs. These receptors were collected from a woman aged 25 to 45 in good health and CMV-seronegative.

The chain links TRBV5-8 to TRBJ1-1, with D maybe TRBD1 (6 bases). Trimming left V 5 bases short and J 11 bases short, with 16 bases between. Germline V gives CDR1 SGHTS, CDR2 YDEGEE. This CDR3 spans 12 amino acids. CDR3: CASSPRTGWAFF. The CDR3 coding sequence is TGTGCCAGCAGTCCTAGAACAGGGTGGGCTTTCTTT.

The chain is built from TRBV9 and TRBJ2-1; possible D gene TRBD1, 6 bases. CDR1 and CDR2 from the germline V gene are SGDLS and YYNGEE. Trimming stripped 0 bases from V and 4 bases from J, with 11 bases between. The CDR3 loop spans 15 amino acids. As DNA, the CDR3 is TGTGCCAGCAGCGTAGCTGGGCAGGGGTACAATGAGCAGTTCTTC. This encodes CASSVAGQGYNEQFF.

The gene calls are TRBV6-1 and TRBJ1-2, with 10 positions matching TRBD1. Unmatched junction bases numbered 5, after V lost 4 bases and J lost 9 bases. Germline V gene sequence: CDR1 MNHNS, CDR2 SASEGT. This CDR3 is 13 amino acids long. The CDR3: CASSVRDRGSYTF. CDR3 nucleotides: TGTGCCAGCAGTGTCCGGGACAGGGGAAGCTACACCTTC.

The V gene is TRBV27, the J gene TRBJ2-1, with 8 bases lining up with TRBD1. This CDR3 region has 16 residues. Germline CDR1 and CDR2: MNHEY and SMNVEV (reference sequence). J was trimmed by 5 bases and V by 4 bases; bases with no gene match: 10. The CDR3 loop is CASSSGPGQENNEQFF. The CDR3 region has the DNA TGTGCCAGCAGTTCAGGCCCGGGACAGGAGAACAATGAGCAGTTCTTC.

The CDR3 DNA reads as TGTGCCAGCAGCTTAGCCGTGGCAGGGCCCAGGAATAGCAATCAGCCCCAGCATTTT. It codes for CASSLAVAGPRNSNQPQHF. This chain links TRBV11-1 with TRBJ1-5, with a tentative D call TRBD1 (5 bases). CDR3 length: 19 residues. V was pared by 0 bases and J by 0 bases, with 18 bases between. The V gene's germline CDR1 is SGHAT and CDR2 FQDESV (reference sequence). The variable domain in full, with the rest retrieved from reference TRBV11-1 and TRBJ1-5, is EAEVAQSPRYKITEKSQAVAFWCDPISGHATLYWYRQILGQGPELLVQFQDESVVDDSQLPKDRFSAERLKGVDSTLKIQPAELGDSAMYLCASSLAVAGPRNSNQPQHFGDGTRLSIL.

This sequence joins TRBV27 and TRBJ2-5; D not resolved. The DNA end favors TRBJ2-7, so the J call may be wrong. Germline V CDR1 and CDR2: MNHEY, SMNVEV (reference sequence). The CDR3 loop spans 14 amino acids. The CDR3 loop is CASSYGQATYEQYF. The CDR3 nucleotides read TGTGCCAGCAGTTATGGTCAAGCTACCTACGAGCAGTACTTC.

This chain joins TRBV5-6 and TRBJ2-7, with 8 bases lining up with TRBD1. Germline CDR1 is SGHDT and CDR2 is YYEEEE. The CDR3 loop spans 15 amino acids. V was clipped by 3 bases and J by 1 base; unmatched bases: 6. The CDR3 nucleotides read TGTGCCAGCAGCTATGGACAGGGAGCATCCTACGAGCAGTACTTC. Translation: CASSYGQGASYEQYF.

Comment on this clone: Its ends do not fully match the called genes, so a read error is possible. For the CDR3, the DNA is TGTGCCAGCCTCGAACCGGTAAACTCTGGCTACACCTTC. It codes for CASLEPVNSGYTF. This sequence joins TRBV28 and TRBJ1-2; no clear D. Germline CDR1 and CDR2: MDHEN and SYDVKM. The CDR3 is 13 residues long.

The chain couples TRBV7-9 to TRBJ2-2; 7 bases align to TRBD1. V gave up 8 bases and J gave up 9 bases; unmatched junction bases: 12. The germline V gene encodes CDR1 SEHNR and CDR2 FQNEAQ (reference sequence). CDR3 length: 14 amino acids. The CDR3 nucleotides are TGTGCCAGCCTTGGGACAGCCACAGTCAGGGAGCTGTTTTTT. Its protein is CASLGTATVRELFF.

The chain recombines TRBV18 with TRBJ2-6, with D possibly TRBD2 on 7 matching bases. The germline gives CDR1 KGHSH, CDR2 LQKENI. The CDR3 is 18 amino acids. Trimming removed 1 base at V and 2 bases at J, with 15 bases between. CDR3: CASSPLPGGGAGANVLTF. The CDR3 DNA reads TGTGCCAGCTCACCACTCCCCGGAGGGGGGGCTGGGGCCAACGTCCTGACTTTC.

This clone was counted once. The chain uses TRBV9 and TRBJ1-5; D might be TRBD1 (6 bases). Trimming removed 7 bases from V and 5 bases from J, with 10 bases in between. Germline V lookup: CDR1 SGDLS, CDR2 YYNGEE. This CDR3 region has 12 residues. Here the CDR3 DNA reads TGTGCCAGCGGGGGCGCGGATCAGCCCCAGCATTTT. Its protein product is CASGGADQPQHF.

This rearrangement joins TRBV19 to TRBJ2-1; the D gene is possibly TRBD1 (6 bases). The CDR3 length is 13 residues. Germline assignment: CDR1 LNHDA and CDR2 SQIVND (reference sequence). Trimming stripped 8 bases from V and 7 bases from J, with 15 bases between. Here the CDR3 reads CASGDRPENEQFF. In DNA form, the CDR3 reads TGTGCCAGTGGCGACAGGCCGGAGAATGAGCAGTTCTTC.

This rearrangement joins TRBV14 to TRBJ1-4, with D maybe TRBD1 (5 bases). The ends were cut back, 3 bases at V and 11 bases at J, with 13 bases in the middle. This CDR3 spans 13 amino acids. In germline, CDR1 is SGHDN, CDR2 FVKESK. The CDR3 loop is CASSHPTDAKLFF. CDR3 sequence (DNA): TGTGCCAGCAGCCATCCGACAGATGCGAAACTGTTTTTT.

In this sample, this clone turned up once. The DNA of the CDR3 is TGTGCCACCAGTAGTGGGGCTAGGGGAACTGAAGCTTTCTTT. It encodes CATSSGARGTEAFF. The genes are TRBV15 and TRBJ1-1; possibly TRBD1 for D (5 bases). Germline CDR1 LNHNV, CDR2 YYDKDF (reference sequence). The CDR3 totals 14 residues. V was clipped by 6 bases and J by 5 bases, with 16 bases between them.

The chain employs TRBV11-2 and TRBJ2-3; tentative D call: TRBD1 (5 bases). This CDR3 region has 13 residues. Looked up from germline, CDR1 is SGHAT and CDR2 is FQNNGV. The V and J ends lost 6 bases and 4 bases respectively, with 11 bases between them. CDR3 protein: CASSSGLPDTQYF. CDR3 nucleotide sequence: TGTGCCAGCAGTTCAGGGTTGCCAGATACGCAGTATTTT.

This clone was detected a few times. This rearrangement joins TRBV2 to TRBJ1-4; D ambiguous. CDR1 is SNHLY and CDR2 is FYNNEI in the germline V gene. The germline V and J ends were trimmed by 8 bases and 5 bases, with 15 bases remaining between them. CDR3 length: 14 residues. CDR3 sequence reads: CASRRRGINEKLFF. The CDR3 region has the DNA TGTGCCAGCCGTCGACGGGGAATAAATGAAAAACTGTTTTTT.

The chain joins TRBV9 to TRBJ1-3, with TRBD1 identical over 7 bases. Germline V gene data show CDR1 as SGDLS and CDR2 as YYNGEE. V shed 0 bases and J 2 bases; nucleotides not matched to a gene: 5. This CDR3 region has 16 residues. CDR3 sequence reads: CASSVGNRGPGNTIYF. In DNA form, the CDR3 reads TGTGCCAGCAGCGTAGGTAACAGGGGCCCTGGAAACACCATATATTTT.

The chain is built from TRBV19 and TRBJ1-1, with 8 bases aligning to TRBD1. Trimming cost V 6 bases and J 4 bases; bases outside gene matches: 7. CDR3 length equals 14 residues. Germline values: CDR1 LNHDA, CDR2 SQIVND (reference sequence). CDR3 region: CASRNRGSSTEAFF. For the CDR3, the DNA is TGTGCCAGTAGGAACAGGGGGTCGAGCACTGAAGCTTTCTTT.

This chain uses TRBV6-5 with TRBJ2-2; TRBD1 agrees at 7 bases. V lost 9 bases to trimming and J lost 0 bases; unmatched junction nucleotides: 1. The germline CDR1 and CDR2 sequences are MNHEY and SVGAGI. The CDR3 spans 13 residues. The CDR3 spells CARGQPNTGELFF. The CDR3 bases are TGTGCCAGGGGACAGCCGAACACCGGGGAGCTGTTTTTT.

This clone was found once. The V and J genes are TRBV7-3 and TRBJ2-7, with 9 bases identical to TRBD1. The V gene end was trimmed by 3 bases and the J gene end by 3 bases; junction bases not matched to a gene: 6. This CDR3 has 15 residues. The germline V gene encodes CDR1 SGHTA and CDR2 FQGTGA. CDR3: CASSLTPGQGYEQYF. CDR3 coding DNA: TGTGCCAGCAGCTTGACCCCGGGACAGGGCTACGAGCAGTACTTC.

V gene TRBV7-2 combines with J gene TRBJ1-4, with 9 bases aligning to TRBD1. CDR1 and CDR2 (germline): SGHTA, FQGNSA. The V segment lost 1 base and the J segment 8 bases; nucleotides outside the gene matches: 5. This CDR3 is 15 amino acids long. CDR3 in amino acids: CASSLEGQGWEKLFF. CDR3 coding DNA: TGTGCCAGCAGCTTAGAGGGACAGGGATGGGAAAAACTGTTTTTT. The full variable domain, with the rest looked up from reference TRBV7-2 and TRBJ1-4, is GAGVSQSPSNKVTEKGKDVELRCDPISGHTALYWYRQSLGQGLEFLIYFQGNSAPDKSGLPSDRFSAERTGGSVSTLTIQRTQQEDSAVYLCASSLEGQGWEKLFFGSGTQLSVL.